A single sample is the source of the 3 T cell receptor beta chains below, sequenced in a study of PD-1 blockade in classical Hodgkin lymphoma. As to time point: cycle 4 day 1 (C4D1), after 5 to 7 weeks of nivolumab. Each of the patients experienced relapse following autologous stem cell transplantation, and their brentuximab vedotin exposure differed. Libraries were prepared by immunoSEQ multiplex PCR; TCRdb keeps only in-frame clonotypes and omits some of them. Seen here are approximately 100,000 clones, nearly 85% observed once, and the top ten hold approximately 15%. The input for sequencing was peripheral blood mononuclear cells (PBMCs), taken before the fourth cycle of nivolumab. The origin of the receptors is a human donor with classical Hodgkin lymphoma.

The genes are TRBV2 and TRBJ2-7; 10 nucleotides line up with TRBD2. Germline CDR1 SNHLY, CDR2 FYNNEI. This CDR3 has 13 amino acids. V was clipped by 10 bases and J by 4 bases; unmatched bases: 7. The CDR3 is CATASGSFYEQYF. Here the CDR3 DNA reads TGTGCCACCGCTAGCGGGAGTTTTTACGAGCAGTACTTC.

The chain links TRBV7-3 to TRBJ2-6, with 7 bases lining up with TRBD1. The J segment lost 0 bases and the V segment lost 6 bases, leaving 5 bases of the junction unmatched. The CDR3 is 16 residues long. The germline gives CDR1 SGHTA, CDR2 FQGTGA. Here the CDR3 reads CASRQGTSSGANVLTF. In DNA form, the CDR3 reads TGTGCCAGCAGACAGGGGACGAGCTCTGGGGCCAACGTCCTGACTTTC.

V usage is TRBV6-4 and J usage is TRBJ2-2, with TRBD2 identical over 7 bases. The junction had 12 bases not matched to a gene; V was cut back by 2 bases and J by 6 bases. Germline V gene data show CDR1 as MRHNA and CDR2 as SNTAGT. The CDR3 extends over 17 amino acids. CDR3 sequence (DNA): TGTGCCAGCAGTGACATAGGCGGGAGAGTCCCTGCCGGGGAGCTGTTTTTT. It translates to CASSDIGGRVPAGELFF.